This TCR beta chain was sequenced for a study of human T cells and chemical hapten exposure. Study-level background: Among samples, TCR yields varied mainly because of small differences in pooled library volume.

In TCRdb, the RACE reads were re-called with MiXCR into one record per CDR3 protein. The data show about 80,000 distinct CDR3 sequences, 8.5% to 10% seen once. Specified time point: healthy volunteer bleed at 6 weeks. It was from unfractionated whole blood that total RNA was extracted. Sequenced input: whole blood. This sequence originates from a female donor in good health. Some clones in this sample may be carry-over from other donors' samples.

The DNA for the CDR3 is TGTGCCAGCAGTTTTATTGGGCCCCGGGACTCTGGGGCCAACGTCCTGACTTTC. Encoded protein: CASSFIGPRDSGANVLTF. The chain carries TRBV28 and TRBJ2-6; tentative D call: TRBD2 (5 bases). The CDR3 contains 18 residues. From germline, CDR1 is MDHEN and CDR2 SYDVKM. Trimming took 3 bases from V and 0 from J, leaving 15 bases between them.